This TCR beta chain derives from a study of CD4 T cells in relation to SARS-CoV-2 and coronaviruses. Study as a whole: No peptide or an HIV-1 Nef peptide pool served as negative control. Study-level results: SARS-CoV-2-driven expansion was significantly weaker in crossreactive than monoreactive clones.

V was shortened by 6 bases and J by 5 bases, with 13 bases between the two germline ends. The CDR3 runs 13 residues. Before the COVID-19 pandemic, during about 2010-2019, CD4+ T cells were taken from unexposed donors. The cells were cultured for about ten days before CD4+ T cells were isolated. Sequencing used immunoSEQ multiplex PCR; TCRdb keeps in-frame clones, though not all of them. Of roughly 23,000 clones listed, less than 75% are singletons. This clone was counted once. As yet, its antigen is unknown. This TCR was recovered from a human donor in good health. The chain recombines TRBV12-3 or TRBV12-4 with TRBJ1-1; D gene unclear. Sequences were obtained from CD4+ T cells from PBMCs, cultured in vitro. The CDR3 here is CASSLSSGTEAFF. The CDR3 DNA follows: TGTGCCAGCAGCCTTTCTTCGGGGACTGAAGCTTTCTTT.